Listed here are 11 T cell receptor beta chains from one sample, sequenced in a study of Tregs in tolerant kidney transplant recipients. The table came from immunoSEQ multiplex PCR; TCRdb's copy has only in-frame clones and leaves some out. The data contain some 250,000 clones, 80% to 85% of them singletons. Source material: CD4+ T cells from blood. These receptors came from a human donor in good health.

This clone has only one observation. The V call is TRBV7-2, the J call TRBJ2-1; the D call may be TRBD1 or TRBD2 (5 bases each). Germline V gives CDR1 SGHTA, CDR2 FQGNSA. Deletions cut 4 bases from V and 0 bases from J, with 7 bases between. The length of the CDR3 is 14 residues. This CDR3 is CASSWGNSYNEQFF. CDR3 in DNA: TGTGCCAGCAGCTGGGGGAACTCCTACAATGAGCAGTTCTTC.

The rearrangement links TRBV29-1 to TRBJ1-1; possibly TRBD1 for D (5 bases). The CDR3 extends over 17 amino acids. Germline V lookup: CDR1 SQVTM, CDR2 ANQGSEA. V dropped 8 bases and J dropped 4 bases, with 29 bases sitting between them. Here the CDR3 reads CSTKGQQGDIPATEAFF. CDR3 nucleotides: TGCAGCACCAAAGGGCAGCAGGGAGATATCCCTGCCACTGAAGCTTTCTTT.

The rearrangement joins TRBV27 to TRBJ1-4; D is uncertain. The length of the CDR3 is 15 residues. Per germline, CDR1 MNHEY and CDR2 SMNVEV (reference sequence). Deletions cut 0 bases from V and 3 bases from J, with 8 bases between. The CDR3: CASSLSRGANEKLFF. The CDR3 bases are TGTGCCAGCAGTTTATCACGTGGGGCTAATGAAAAACTGTTTTTT.

The CDR3 nucleotides read TGTGCCAGCAGCGCCGGGGGCACAGATACGCAGTATTTT. Protein product: CASSAGGTDTQYF. The chain couples TRBV7-3 to TRBJ2-3; possibly TRBD2 for D (5 bases). V gave up 5 bases and J gave up 1 base, with 7 bases separating them. CDR1 and CDR2 (germline): SGHTA, FQGTGA. The CDR3 is 13 amino acids.

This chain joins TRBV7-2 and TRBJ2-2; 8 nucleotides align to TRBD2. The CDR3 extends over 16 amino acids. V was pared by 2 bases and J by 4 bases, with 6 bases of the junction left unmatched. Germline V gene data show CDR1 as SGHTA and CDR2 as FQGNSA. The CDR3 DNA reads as TGTGCCAGCAGCTTATCCGCGGGAGGACGCACCGGGGAGCTGTTTTTT. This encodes CASSLSAGGRTGELFF.

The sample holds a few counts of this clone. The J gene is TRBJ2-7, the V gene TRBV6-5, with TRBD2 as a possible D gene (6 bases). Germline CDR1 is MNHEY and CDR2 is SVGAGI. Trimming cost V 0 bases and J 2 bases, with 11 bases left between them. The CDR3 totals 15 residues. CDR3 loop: CASSYSGGTTYEQYF. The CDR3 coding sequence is TGTGCCAGCAGTTACTCGGGCGGGACCACCTACGAGCAGTACTTC.

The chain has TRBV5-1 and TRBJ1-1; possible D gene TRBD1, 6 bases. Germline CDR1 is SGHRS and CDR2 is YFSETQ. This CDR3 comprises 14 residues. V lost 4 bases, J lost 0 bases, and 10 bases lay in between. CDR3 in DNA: TGCGCCAGCAGCCCGGGGGCTTTGAACACTGAAGCTTTCTTT. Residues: CASSPGALNTEAFF.

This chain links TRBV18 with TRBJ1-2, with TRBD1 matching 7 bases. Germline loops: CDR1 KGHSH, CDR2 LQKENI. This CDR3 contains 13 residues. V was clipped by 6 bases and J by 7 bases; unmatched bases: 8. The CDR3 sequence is CASSDDRARGYTF. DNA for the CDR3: TGTGCCAGCTCCGACGACAGGGCGCGTGGCTACACCTTC.

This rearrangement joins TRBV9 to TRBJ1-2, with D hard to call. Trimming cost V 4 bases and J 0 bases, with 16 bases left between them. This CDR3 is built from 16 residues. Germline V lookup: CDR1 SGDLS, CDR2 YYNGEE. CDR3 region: CASSTPSQRANYGYTF. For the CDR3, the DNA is TGTGCCAGCAGCACCCCTTCGCAGCGCGCTAACTATGGCTACACCTTC.

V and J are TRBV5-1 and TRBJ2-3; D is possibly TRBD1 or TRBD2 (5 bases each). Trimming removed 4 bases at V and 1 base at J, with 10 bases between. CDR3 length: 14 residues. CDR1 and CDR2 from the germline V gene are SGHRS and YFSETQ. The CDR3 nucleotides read TGCGCCAGCAGCGGGCAGGGAGGCACAGATACGCAGTATTTT. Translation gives CASSGQGGTDTQYF.

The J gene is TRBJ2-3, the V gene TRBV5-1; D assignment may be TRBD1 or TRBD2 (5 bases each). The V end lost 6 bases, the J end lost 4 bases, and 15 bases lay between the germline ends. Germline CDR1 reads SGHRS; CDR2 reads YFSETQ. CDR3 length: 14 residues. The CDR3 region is CASIRDLGADTQYF. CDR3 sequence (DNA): TGCGCCAGCATCCGGGACCTTGGGGCAGATACGCAGTATTTT.